The 14 T cell receptor beta chains below all came from one sample that was sequenced in a study of T cells after yellow fever vaccination. TCRdb redid the calling of the 5' RACE reads with MiXCR, one entry per CDR3 protein. Here the sample spans just under 600,000 distinct CDR3 sequences, 13% being singletons. The sequencing here drew on PBMCs, taken on the day of the yellow fever booster vaccination. The receptors were gathered from a man aged 25-40 years who received the YFV17D yellow fever vaccine.

This clonotype was counted a few times. This chain joins TRBV23-1 and TRBJ1-5, with D uncertain. TRBV23-1 is an open reading frame, and its role is uncertain. Trimming shortened V by 4 bases and J by 1 base, and 11 bases separated the two germline ends. The CDR3 has 15 amino acids. CDR3 loop: CASSPQDRSNQPQHF. The CDR3 DNA reads as TGCGCCAGCAGTCCCCAGGATCGGAGCAATCAGCCCCAGCATTTT.

This clonotype was counted between two and nine times. V is TRBV5-1 and J is TRBJ1-2; 10 nucleotides match TRBD1. Germline V gives CDR1 SGHRS, CDR2 YFSETQ. Germline trimming cut 5 bases from V and 4 bases from J; bases unmatched to any gene: 5. This CDR3 region has 14 residues. CDR3 in amino acids: CASRPGTGVYGYTF. CDR3 nucleotide sequence: TGCGCCAGCAGGCCCGGGACAGGGGTCTATGGCTACACCTTC. Full variable domain (rest looked up from reference TRBV5-1 and TRBJ1-2): KAGVTQTPRYLIKTRGQQVTLSCSPISGHRSVSWYQQTPGQGLQFLFEYFSETQRNKGNFPGRFSGRQFSNSRSEMNVSTLELGDSALYLCASRPGTGVYGYTFGSGTRLTVV.

This clonotype was seen a few times. CDR3 DNA sequence: TGTGCCAGCAGGGATTCTACTCCAGATACGCAGTATTTT. This sequence encodes CASRDSTPDTQYF. This rearrangement joins TRBV25-1 to TRBJ2-3; D unclear. Germline CDR1 is MGHDK and CDR2 is SYGVNS. Trimming shortened V by 6 bases and J by 4 bases, and 11 bases separated the two germline ends. CDR3 size: 13 residues.

The chain joins TRBV4-3 to TRBJ2-1, with 14 positions matching TRBD2. Germline CDR1 is LGHNA and CDR2 is YSLEER. V lost 3 bases and J lost 7; bases outside the gene matches: 14. The CDR3 is made up of 19 amino acids. The CDR3 protein is CASSQEPRLAGGPGNEQFF. The CDR3 DNA is TGCGCCAGCAGCCAGGAACCCCGACTAGCGGGAGGGCCAGGAAATGAGCAGTTCTTC.

The rearrangement joins TRBV20-1 to TRBJ2-5; D is perhaps TRBD2 (6 bases). The ends were cut back, 3 bases at V and 1 base at J, with 15 bases in the middle. The CDR3 consists of 15 residues. Per the germline V gene, CDR1 is DFQATT and CDR2 is SNEGSKA (reference sequence). CDR3 region: CSASPPKRAQETQYF. The DNA of the CDR3 is TGCAGTGCTAGCCCGCCGAAGCGGGCCCAAGAGACCCAGTACTTC.

This clonotype has more than one count but fewer than ten. The chain links TRBV5-1 to TRBJ2-7, with D possibly TRBD2 on 5 matching bases. CDR1 SGHRS and CDR2 YFSETQ come from the germline V gene. The CDR3 has 13 amino acids. Trimming shortened V by 5 bases and J by 6 bases, and 15 bases separated the two germline ends. The CDR3 nucleotides read TGCGCCAGCAGGTGGACTGGGATGGGCGAGCAGTACTTC. The encoded protein is CASRWTGMGEQYF.

This clonotype was detected ten times or more. V gene TRBV6-2 or TRBV6-3 combines with J gene TRBJ2-2; 7 bases agree with TRBD1. The CDR3 sequence is 18 residues long. After removal of 2 bases from V and 1 base from J, the junction contained 10 bases not matched to a gene. Germline assignment: CDR1 MNHEY and CDR2 SVGEGT. CDR3 sequence: CASSYVPVTGRNTGELFF. The CDR3, as DNA: TGTGCCAGCAGTTACGTCCCGGTGACAGGGAGGAACACCGGGGAGCTGTTTTTT.

The chain joins TRBV11-2 to TRBJ2-1; 7 bases agree with TRBD2. The CDR3 runs to 15 residues. V lost 5 bases, J lost 6 bases, and 10 bases stayed unmatched. CDR1 and CDR2 (germline): SGHAT, FQNNGV. This chain's CDR3 is CASSLGTIRINEQFF. CDR3 coding DNA: TGTGCCAGCAGCCTCGGGACTATCAGGATCAATGAGCAGTTCTTC.

The chain links TRBV3-1 to TRBJ2-5; weak D call: TRBD2 (6 bases). The CDR3 runs 16 residues. Germline CDR1 and CDR2: LGHDT and YNNKEL (reference sequence). Trimming cost V 0 bases and J 4 bases, with 15 bases left between them. CDR3 sequence: CASSQDPGEGSETQYF. In DNA, the CDR3 is TGTGCCAGCAGCCAAGATCCGGGAGAGGGCTCAGAGACCCAGTACTTC.

This clonotype has a handful of counts. The gene calls are TRBV4-1 and TRBJ2-2; D ambiguous. The CDR3 has 20 amino acids. V was pared by 2 bases and J by 4 bases, with 26 bases between. CDR1 is MGHRA and CDR2 is YSYEKL in the germline V gene. The CDR3 reads CASSQNGRQVTHQITGELFF. DNA of the CDR3: TGCGCCAGCAGCCAAAACGGCCGCCAGGTCACCCATCAAATCACCGGGGAGCTGTTTTTT.

A few counts support this clonotype. The V gene is TRBV7-2, the J gene TRBJ2-7; no definite D call. Between the trimmed V and J ends, which lost 4 bases and 5 bases, there was a span of 6 bases. From germline, CDR1 is SGHTA and CDR2 FQGNSA. This CDR3 has 11 amino acids. CDR3: CASSSLDEQYF. As DNA, the CDR3 is TGTGCCAGCAGCTCCCTCGACGAGCAGTACTTC.

This sequence joins TRBV30 and TRBJ2-4; 8 nucleotides align to TRBD1. CDR1 GTSNPN and CDR2 SVGIG come from the germline V gene (reference sequence). The V segment lost 0 bases and the J segment 0 bases; nucleotides outside the gene matches: 7. The CDR3 contains 17 residues. The DNA of the CDR3 is TGTGCCTGGAGTGTACATGGACAGGGAATAGCCAAAAACATTCAGTACTTC. Amino acid sequence: CAWSVHGQGIAKNIQYF.

This clonotype turned up a few times. This chain joins TRBV12-3 or TRBV12-4 and TRBJ2-2; tentatively, D is TRBD1 or TRBD2 (5 bases each). V lost 6 bases and J 3 bases, leaving 17 bases between the germline ends. The CDR3 is 16 residues long. CDR3 protein: CASSPQRGGYTGELFF. CDR3 in DNA: TGTGCCAGCAGCCCCCAGAGGGGCGGATACACCGGGGAGCTGTTTTTT.

This clonotype was found many times. The chain has TRBV9 and TRBJ2-1; D is undetermined. Germline-derived CDR1 and CDR2 are SGDLS and YYNGEE. The V gene lost 6 bases and the J gene lost 2 bases, with 15 bases spanning the gap. The CDR3 has 15 residues. As DNA, the CDR3 is TGTGCCAGCACTTCCGGTCAGTATCCCTACAATGAGCAGTTCTTC. This encodes CASTSGQYPYNEQFF.